This T cell receptor beta chain was profiled in a study of T cells in localized non-small cell lung cancer. The CDR3 loop spans 12 amino acids. Repertoires were generated with immunoSEQ multiplex PCR, while TCRdb's copy carries only in-frame clones and drops some. Of 52,000 or so clones in the sample, approximately 90% were seen once. The sequencing here drew on peripheral blood, taken before any cancer treatment. The sequence came from a male donor at least 60 years old with stage III squamous cell lung carcinoma. The chain joins TRBV1 to TRBJ1-5. TRBV1 is reported as a pseudogene. CDR3 loop: CTSRCRNQPQHF. As DNA, the CDR3 is TGCACCAGCAGGTGTCGCAATCAGCCCCAGCATTTT.